This entry features one T cell receptor beta chain sequence. This entry belongs to a study of radiotherapy plus CTLA-4 blockade in lung cancer. The CDR3 runs to 16 residues. Germline V gives CDR1 GTSNPN, CDR2 SVGIG (reference sequence). With V trimmed by 3 bases and J by 9 bases, 8 bases remained unmatched. Libraries were prepared by immunoSEQ multiplex PCR; TCRdb keeps only in-frame clonotypes and omits some of them. The sample holds 90,000 to 100,000 clones, under 85% seen once. The source of this sequence is a human donor with non-small cell lung cancer who had a partial response to radiotherapy plus ipilimumab. Some clones in this sample may be carry-over from other donors' samples. The sample consisted of peripheral blood, taken from a patient treated with radiotherapy plus ipilimumab. The V and J genes are TRBV30 and TRBJ2-1; 16 bases map to TRBD2. The DNA for the CDR3 is TGTGCCTGGAGATTGGGACTAGCGGGAGGGCCGGGTGAGCAGTTCTTC. Encoded protein: CAWRLGLAGGPGEQFF.